Detailed here is one T cell receptor beta chain. The method was immunoSEQ multiplex PCR; TCRdb's version includes in-frame clones alone and lacks a portion of them. This repertoire shows 200,000 or so clones, 85% to 90% found once; its top ten account for approximately 2.3%. Per the germline V gene, CDR1 is MGHRA and CDR2 is YSYEKL. The CDR3 contains 16 residues. V was clipped by 1 base and J by 5 bases, with 15 bases between them. This entry comes from a study of blood T cell repertoires in COVID-19. Overall study: The United States, Italy and Spain were the sources of the acute and convalescent COVID-19 samples.

The TCR sequence derives from a woman aged 40 to 50 with acute COVID-19. The chain links TRBV4-1 to TRBJ1-5; D is perhaps TRBD1 (5 bases). Sequencing was done on a sample of PBMCs or T cells enriched from blood (not recorded which). The CDR3 protein is CASSQGSAGRYQPQHF. For the CDR3, the DNA is TGCGCCAGCAGCCAAGGTTCGGCAGGGAGGTATCAGCCCCAGCATTTT.